The present T cell receptor (beta chain) was sequenced within a study of blood T cell repertoires in COVID-19. For the study at large: The United States, Italy and Spain were the sources of the acute and convalescent COVID-19 samples. T cells, B-cell-depleted T cells, or PBMCs supplied cDNA or gDNA.

The CDR3 has 15 residues. V gave up 8 bases and J gave up 5 bases; unmatched junction bases: 9. Germline V CDR1 and CDR2: MNHEY, SMNVEV (reference sequence). In the authors' workflow: From reference gene primer amplification, estimates of nucleated cell counts were derived. Profiling relied on immunoSEQ multiplex PCR, and the TCRdb table lists in-frame clones only, not all of them. V and J calls and clone size follow that table, whereas D and trimming were derived from the DNA. The sample includes around 500,000 clones, approximately 85% seen only once; the top ten take about 3.2%. The sequence derives from a human donor in a cohort sampled during active COVID-19. V and J are TRBV27 and TRBJ2-3; 11 bases are a match to TRBD2. The sample was peripheral blood. The CDR3 region is CASQIALAGVDTQYF. For the CDR3, the DNA is TGTGCCAGCCAGATCGCACTAGCGGGAGTAGATACGCAGTATTTT.